The sequence of this T cell receptor (beta chain) was determined in a study of CD8+ T cells in alopecia areata. Study-wide points: Scalp lesions, especially in alopecia totalis/universalis, had higher clonality than normal scalp.

Treatment in this sample: oral pan-JAK inhibitor, 5-10 mg twice daily. Punch biopsies of lesional scalp, plus peripheral blood, were taken from alopecia areata patients. Researchers picked out CD4+ and CD8+ T cells from PBMCs by sorting. In each case, RNA was isolated and then reverse transcribed into cDNA as the sequencing template. Measured with immunoSEQ multiplex PCR; TCRdb has only the in-frame clones, and not every one. The sample includes around 200,000 clones, about 60% seen only once; the top ten take approximately 12%. This clone was found a few times. The antigen remains unidentified. The length of the CDR3 is 13 residues. Per the germline V gene, CDR1 is SGHDT and CDR2 is YYEEEE. Trimming took off 0 bases at V and 6 bases at J, with 9 bases between the two ends.

This clonotype originated in a human donor with alopecia areata. The gene calls are TRBV5-6 and TRBJ1-1; tentative D call: TRBD1 (5 bases). The specimen was CD8+ T cells sorted from blood, collected at week 24, from a patient treated with tofacitinib. The CDR3, as DNA: TGTGCCAGCAGCTTGGCCGGGGGACCTGAAGCTTTCTTT. Protein sequence: CASSLAGGPEAFF.